These T cell receptor beta chains were read from a single sample in a study of T cells in Graves' hyperthyroidism and ophthalmopathy. TCRdb re-derived calls from the multiplex PCR reads in MiXCR, one entry per CDR3 protein. The table shows about half a million distinct CDR3 sequences, with around a fifth occurring only once. Sequenced input: blood. These receptors originate from a woman in her seventies with Graves' ophthalmopathy. The CDR3 runs from the conserved cysteine through the conserved F or W. The D gene is left open where the match is weak. A clone size is listed for some rows: how often the clone was seen (once, few, many), or a class if it is expanded.

cdr3_nt | cdr3_aa | j_call | v_call | clone_size | d_call
TGTGCCAGCAGCTCCGGACTAGCGGGGAGCTCCTACAATGAGCAGTTCTTC | CASSSGLAGSSYNEQFF | TRBJ2-1 | TRBV7-2 | many | TRBD2
TGCGCCAGCAGCTTGGATGGTGGTGCCGGGGAGCTGTTTTTT | CASSLDGGAGELFF | TRBJ2-2 | TRBV5-1 | few | NA
TGCGCCAGACACACCCTAGACTGGGGAGCCACAGATACGCAGTATTTT | CARHTLDWGATDTQYF | TRBJ2-3 | TRBV5-1 | NA | NA
TGCGCCAGCCAGGCGAAGGGGTTCACCGGGGAGCTGTTTTTT | CASQAKGFTGELFF | TRBJ2-2 | TRBV10-1 | NA | NA
TGTGCCAGCAGCCGGGGGGGACTAGCGGTTAGCGAGACCCAGTACTTC | CASSRGGLAVSETQYF | TRBJ2-5 | TRBV11-2 | few | TRBD2
TGCAGCGTGAGCCTTCTAGCGGGGGGGCCCAATGAGCAGTTCTTC | CSVSLLAGGPNEQFF | TRBJ2-1 | TRBV29-1 | many | TRBD2
TGTGCCAGCAGCACGGGGACACCGGGATCACCCCTCCACTTT | CASSTGTPGSPLHF | TRBJ1-6 | TRBV12-3/TRBV12-4 | few | NA
TGTGCCAGCAGTCGGGCAGGGGCGGACCAATACGAGCAGTACTTC | CASSRAGADQYEQYF | TRBJ2-7 | TRBV25-1 | few | NA
TGTGCCAGCAGTACGGACAGGGATGGTTGGTTCACTGAAGCTTTCTTT | CASSTDRDGWFTEAFF | TRBJ1-1 | TRBV11-2 | NA | TRBD1
TGTGCCAGCAGGGTCGGGACAGGGTTGGGCTACACCTTC | CASRVGTGLGYTF | TRBJ1-2 | TRBV2 | few | TRBD1
TGTGCCACCAGTTGGGAAGGACCTCAGCCCCAGCATTTT | CATSWEGPQPQHF | TRBJ1-5 | TRBV24-1 | many | NA
TGTGCTAGTGGTTTGGTAGGTGGGGGGACCGAACGCTCCTACGAGCAGTACTTC | CASGLVGGGTERSYEQYF | TRBJ2-7 | TRBV12-5 | many | NA
TGTGCCAGCAGTTTTGCGATGTCTGCAGATACGCAGTATTTT | CASSFAMSADTQYF | TRBJ2-3 | TRBV12-3/TRBV12-4 | many | NA
TGCAGTGCTAGAGGGGCCCCAGATACGCAGTATTTT | CSARGAPDTQYF | TRBJ2-3 | TRBV20-1 | NA | NA
TGTGCCAGCAGCTCCCCCTCCGGGACAGCATCTTACGAGCAGTACTTC | CASSSPSGTASYEQYF | TRBJ2-7 | TRBV7-9 | once | TRBD1
TGCAGTGCTATGGCTTCCAGAGAGACCCAGTACTTC | CSAMASRETQYF | TRBJ2-5 | TRBV20-1 | NA | NA
TGTGCCAGCAGCGAGACAGTACATAAGGGGGTCTATGGCTACACCTTC | CASSETVHKGVYGYTF | TRBJ1-2 | TRBV5-4 | NA | NA
TGTGCCAGCACCCGGGACAGGGTGAATGGCGAGCAGTACTTC | CASTRDRVNGEQYF | TRBJ2-7 | TRBV12-3/TRBV12-4 | NA | TRBD1